Below are 21 T cell receptor beta chains sequenced from a single sample in a study of CD8+ T cells in alopecia areata. cDNA serving as the sequencing template came from extracted, reverse transcribed RNA. The assay was immunoSEQ multiplex PCR, and TCRdb's table has in-frame clones only and misses some. This sample has some 120,000 clones, each found more than once. Sequenced sample: lesional skin. The source of these receptors is a C3H/HeJ mouse with alopecia areata. For the strain, the MHC haplotype given is H2-k.

To note about this clone: Genes here carry mouse names. The CDR3 end falls 4 residues outside the read, so it is completed with the germline J gene. V and J are TRBV1 and TRBJ2-1, with 7 bases lining up with TRBD1. This CDR3 spans 16 amino acids. Looked up from germline, CDR1 is NSQYPW and CDR2 is LRSPGD (reference sequence). V was pared by 1 base and J by 0 bases, with 3 bases of the junction left unmatched. Incomplete CDR3 DNA: TGCACCTGCAGTGCAGTAGGGACAGCTAACTATGCT. Protein sequence: CTCSAVGTANYA. The whole CDR3 reads CTCSAVGTANYAEQFF.

This clone was found a few times. Mouse names are used for the genes. The read terminates 4 residues ahead of where the CDR3 ends, so the germline J gene completes it. The chain uses TRBV19 and TRBJ2-7, with TRBD2 matching over 12 bases. Looked up from germline, CDR1 is FNHDT and CDR2 is SITEND (reference sequence). This CDR3 has 14 amino acids. CDR3 protein: CASTRDWGDHEQYF. The CDR3 bases that were read are TGTGCCAGCACCCGGGACTGGGGGGACCAT.

This clone showed up just a few times. Mouse names are used for the genes. The read terminates 4 residues ahead of where the CDR3 ends, so the germline J gene completes it. This chain connects TRBV12-1 to TRBJ1-2; 7 nucleotides match TRBD1. The CDR3 is 14 residues long. V shed 0 bases and J 2 bases; nucleotides not matched to a gene: 2. Germline values: CDR1 SGHSN, CDR2 HYEKVE. CDR3 bases read: TGTGCCAGCTCTCTCGCGGGACAGAACTCC. This sequence encodes CASSLAGQNS. In full, the CDR3 is CASSLAGQNSDYTF. The full variable domain, in which reference TRBV12-1 and TRBJ1-2 provide the parts outside the CDR3, is DSGVVQSPRHIIKEKGGRSVLTCIPISGHSNVVWYQQTLGKELKFLIQHYEKVERDKGFLPSRFSVQQFDDYHSEMNMSALELEDSAMYFCASSLAGQNSDYTFGSGTRLLVI.

In this sample, this clone turned up a few times. The genes are named according to mouse. With the read ending 4 residues before the CDR3 end, the germline J gene is used to fill in that end. The chain employs TRBV17 and TRBJ2-7; a possible D gene is TRBD1 (6 bases). The CDR3 spans 13 residues. Germline-derived CDR1 and CDR2 are MNHDT and YYDKIL. This CDR3 reads CASSSQGSYEQYF. The part of the CDR3 DNA that was read is TGTGCTAGCAGTAGTCAGGGGTCTTAT. Variable domain in full (rest from reference TRBV17 and TRBJ2-7): DTTVKQNPRYKLARVGKPVNLICSQTMNHDTMYWYQKKPNQAPKLLLFYYDKILNREADTFEKFQSSRPNNSFCSLYIGSAGLEYSAMYLCASSSQGSYEQYFGPGTRLTVL.

This clone occurred a few times. Mouse germline and gene names are used. The missing CDR3 end, 4 residues past where the read stops, is filled in from the germline J gene. This chain connects TRBV13-3 to TRBJ2-5, with 11 positions matching TRBD2. This CDR3 has 16 amino acids. Germline-derived CDR1 and CDR2 are NNHDY and SYVADS. J was trimmed by 1 base and V by 2 bases; bases with no gene match: 3. The CDR3 bases that were read are TGTGCCAGCAGTGAAAGGGACTGGGGGTACCAAGAC. It specifies CASSERDWGYQD. The whole CDR3 protein is CASSERDWGYQDTQYF.

This clone was counted between two and nine times. The genes and germline here are from mouse. With the read ending 4 residues before the CDR3 end, the germline J gene is used to fill in that end. The genes are TRBV13-3 and TRBJ2-7, with D maybe TRBD1 (5 bases). This CDR3 comprises 15 residues. The V and J ends lost 5 bases and 3 bases respectively, with 18 bases between them. The V gene's germline CDR1 is NNHDY and CDR2 SYVADS. The CDR3 bases that were read are TGTGCCAGCAGGGACCTCCGCGACAGCTTCTAT. Translating it yields CASRDLRDSFY. The whole CDR3 reads CASRDLRDSFYEQYF.

This clone was observed a handful of times. Mouse names are used for the genes. The sequenced fragment ends 4 residues before the CDR3 boundary, so the rest is inferred from the germline J gene. The V call is TRBV17, the J call TRBJ1-1, with 9 bases fitting TRBD1. Germline CDR1 and CDR2: MNHDT and YYDKIL. This CDR3 comprises 13 residues. CDR3 region: CASSRRDREEVFF. The DNA read from the CDR3 is TGTGCTAGCAGTAGAAGGGACAGGGAA.

On this clone: The gene names given are mouse names. The read ends 4 residues before the CDR3 terminus; that terminus is restored from the germline J gene. The V gene is TRBV5, the J gene TRBJ2-3; 8 nucleotides agree with TRBD2. Looked up from germline, CDR1 is LGHNA and CDR2 is YNLKQL (reference sequence). The CDR3 has 15 amino acids. The V segment lost 2 bases and the J segment 1 base; nucleotides outside the gene matches: 2. CDR3 region: CASSQLGGRAETLYF. The sequenced CDR3 bases are TGTGCCAGCAGCCAACTGGGGGGCCGTGCAGAA.

The table lists this clone with a few counts. The genes and germline here are from mouse. The CDR3 goes on 4 residues after the read ends, and that part is filled in from the germline J gene. The chain combines TRBV19 with TRBJ2-3; 11 bases fit TRBD1. The CDR3 loop spans 17 amino acids. Germline CDR1 is FNHDT and CDR2 is SITEND (reference sequence). The trim removed 2 bases at V and 0 bases at J, leaving 5 bases unmatched. CDR3 region: CASSIWDRGTSAETLYF. The part of the CDR3 DNA that was read is TGTGCCAGCAGTATTTGGGACAGGGGGACTAGTGCAGAA. The entire variable domain, with the rest obtained from reference TRBV19 and TRBJ2-3, is as follows: GGIITQTPKFLIGQEGQKLTLKCQQNFNHDTMYWYRQDSGKGLRLIYYSITENDLQKGDLSEGYDASREKKSSFSLTVTSAQKNEMAVFLCASSIWDRGTSAETLYFGSGTRLTVL.

This clone was recorded many times. The germline and genes are mouse ones. Read sequence stops 4 residues before the CDR3 end, and the germline J gene provides the missing end. J is TRBJ2-7 and V is TRBV13-3; D remains unclear. Per germline, CDR1 NNHDY and CDR2 SYVADS. The CDR3 spans 13 residues. Incomplete CDR3 DNA: TGTGCCAGCAGTGCTGACAATGAATAT. It is translated as CASSADNEY. The complete CDR3 protein is CASSADNEYEQYF.

This clone has more than one count but fewer than ten. The germline and genes are mouse ones. The CDR3 end is not reached by the read, which stops 4 residues before it; the germline J gene fills it in. The chain is built from TRBV19 and TRBJ2-7; TRBD1 aligns across 8 bases. This CDR3 has 14 amino acids. CDR1 and CDR2 (germline): FNHDT, SITEND (reference sequence). Losses at the gene ends were 4 bases for V and 0 bases for J; bases not matched to a gene: 3. The CDR3 loop is CASSLDRGSYEQYF. The sequenced CDR3 bases are TGTGCCAGCAGTTTAGACAGGGGCTCCTAT.

This clone was seen a handful of times. The germline gene is not matched at one end of the junction; a read error may be the cause. Germline and genes: mouse. Read coverage stops 4 residues before the CDR3 terminus; the germline J gene supplies the remainder. The chain links TRBV1 to TRBJ1-2; D possibly corresponds to TRBD1 (5 bases). The CDR3 extends over 13 amino acids. CDR1 is NSQYPW and CDR2 is LRSPGD in the germline V gene (reference sequence). Incomplete CDR3 DNA: TGCACCTGCAGGGCAGGGAAAAACTCC. It codes for CTCRAGKNS. In full, the CDR3 reads CTCRAGKNSDYTF.

In its sample, this clone was seen a few times. The protein here is the DNA translation, as the TCRdb protein differs from it at residue 11. These gene names are mouse names. The observed sequence ends 3 residues before the CDR3 terminus, with the missing tail filled in from the germline J gene. The genes are TRBV13-1 and TRBJ1-6; the D is unclear. TRBJ1-6 is treated as an ORF (open reading frame) with a function not yet certain. The CDR3 extends over 14 amino acids. V lost 0 bases and J lost 2, with 3 bases in between. Germline V CDR1 and CDR2: NSHNY, SYGAGN. The part of the CDR3 DNA that was read is TGTGCCAGCAGTGATGAGGCCTATAATTCGCCC. Protein sequence: CASSDEAYNSP. The full CDR3 sequence reads CASSDEAYNSPLYF.

About this clone itself: TCRdb's protein sequence differs at residue 13 from the translated DNA; the protein presented here follows the DNA. Germline and genes here are mouse. Read sequence stops 3 residues before the CDR3 end, and the germline J gene provides the missing end. V usage is TRBV13-2 and J usage is TRBJ1-6; D is perhaps TRBD1 (6 bases). TRBJ1-6 carries the ORF label, with uncertain function. Trimming pared 0 bases from V and 4 bases from J, leaving 11 bases between. The CDR3 contains 16 residues. Germline CDR1 is NNHNN and CDR2 is SYGAGS (reference sequence). CDR3: CASGDGDKSYNSPLYF. The part of the CDR3 DNA that was read is TGTGCCAGCGGTGATGGGGACAAATCGTATAATTCGCCC.

Worth noting for this clone: The listed genes are named as in mouse. The chain's CDR3 is CASSFFQYEQYF. CDR3 DNA (partial): TGTGCCAGCAGTTTTTTCCAATAT. The chain recombines TRBV14 with TRBJ2-7; D unclear. The CDR3 extends 4 residues past the end of the read, so its final part is completed from the germline J gene. Germline CDR1 reads SGHDT; CDR2 reads FRDEAV. The CDR3 has 12 amino acids.

This clone has a count of ten or more. Gene names are the mouse ones. The read halts 4 residues ahead of the CDR3 end, with the missing end drawn from the germline J gene. This chain uses TRBV13-3 with TRBJ2-4, with TRBD2 matching 8 bases. The germline V gene has CDR1 NNHDY and CDR2 SYVADS. The CDR3 is 17 amino acids. With V trimmed by 0 bases and J by 0 bases, 6 bases remained unmatched. CDR3 sequence reads: CASSDGTGSSSQNTLYF. Incomplete CDR3 DNA: TGTGCCAGCAGTGATGGGACTGGGTCCTCTAGTCAAAAC.

This clone was detected ten times or more. TCRdb lists a protein that is different at residue 10 from the translated DNA; the protein given here uses the DNA translation. Any gene name here is a mouse gene name. The DNA ends 3 residues before the CDR3 does, and the rest of the CDR3 is filled in from the germline J gene. This chain uses TRBV13-3 with TRBJ1-6; 7 positions match TRBD1. TRBJ1-6 is treated as an ORF (open reading frame) with a function not yet certain. This CDR3 has 13 residues. The trim removed 9 bases at V and 7 bases at J, leaving 7 bases unmatched. Germline V gene data show CDR1 as NNHDY and CDR2 as SYVADS. The CDR3 spells CATQTGRNSPLYF. The sequenced part of the CDR3 DNA is TGTGCCACCCAGACAGGGCGAAATTCGCCC.

This clone was counted only a few times. Gene labels here are mouse ones. The read finishes 4 residues shy of the CDR3 end, and the germline J gene is used to complete it. The chain uses TRBV31 and TRBJ2-4; 7 positions agree with TRBD1. Germline V gives CDR1 GKSSPN, CDR2 SITVG. V was pared by 3 bases and J by 2 bases, with 2 bases of the junction left unmatched. This CDR3 has 13 amino acids. Incomplete CDR3 DNA: TGTGCCTGGAGCCAGGGGGTTCAAAAC. Protein product: CAWSQGVQN. The full CDR3 sequence reads CAWSQGVQNTLYF.

This clone was counted a few times. Germline and genes here are mouse. Coverage ceases 4 residues before the CDR3 finishes, and the germline J gene fills in the end. The chain links TRBV1 to TRBJ2-4; 12 positions match TRBD2. CDR3 length equals 16 residues. Germline V lookup: CDR1 NSQYPW, CDR2 LRSPGD (reference sequence). The junction had 2 bases not matched to a gene; V was cut back by 3 bases and J by 1 base. The covered CDR3 bases are TGCACCTGCAGTGCCGGGACTGGGGGGCGTCAAAAC. It is translated as CTCSAGTGGRQN. The entire CDR3 reads CTCSAGTGGRQNTLYF.

This clone was recorded a few times. The genes are named according to mouse. The CDR3 end lies 4 residues beyond the end of the read and is filled in from the germline J gene. V gene TRBV13-3 combines with J gene TRBJ2-3, with 7 bases that match TRBD2. The CDR3 is made up of 16 amino acids. Germline loops: CDR1 NNHDY, CDR2 SYVADS. Trimming took 3 bases from V and 0 from J; bases not matched to a gene: 7. The part of the CDR3 DNA that was read is TGTGCCAGCAGTGTAATTGGGGGGAAAAGTGCAGAA. The encoded protein is CASSVIGGKSAE. The complete CDR3 protein is CASSVIGGKSAETLYF.

Concerning this clone: Genes and germline are mouse. The CDR3 goes on 4 residues after the read ends, and that part is filled in from the germline J gene. This chain links TRBV19 with TRBJ2-1, with D perhaps TRBD2 (7 bases). There are 14 residues in the CDR3. In germline, CDR1 is FNHDT, CDR2 SITEND (reference sequence). The CDR3 bases that were read are TGTGCCAGCAGTCGGACAGCGGGGGGGGCT. It translates to CASSRTAGGA. The CDR3 as a whole reads CASSRTAGGAEQFF.